This TCR beta chain was recorded in a study of OX40 agonist ivuxolimab in advanced cancers. Study results and limitations: At doses 0.1 to 3.0 mg/kg, CD4+ and CD8+ clones expanded.

This CDR3 has 15 residues. Germline lookup yields CDR1 SGHDT and CDR2 YYEEEE. The V segment lost 4 bases and the J segment 7 bases; nucleotides outside the gene matches: 11. Note on this clone: Its antigen is unknown.

The method was immunoSEQ multiplex PCR; TCRdb's version includes in-frame clones alone and lacks a portion of them. The table includes about 36,000 clones, 60% to 80% detected once. The receptor was isolated from an adult with an advanced solid tumor such as melanoma, head and neck, liver or kidney cancer. The chain links TRBV5-6 to TRBJ2-5; 9 nucleotides match TRBD2. Material: CD4+ or CD8+ T cells sorted from blood, obtained in a trial of the OX40 agonist ivuxolimab. CDR3 nucleotides: TGTGCCAGCAGCCGTCGTGGCGGGGGGGCTAGGACCCAGTACTTC. It yields the protein CASSRRGGGARTQYF.